One T cell receptor (beta chain) is described in this entry. What it binds is unknown. Generated by immunoSEQ multiplex PCR, the TCRdb table keeps only in-frame clones and is missing some. The sample lists about 76,000 clones, approximately 86% occurring once. The data stem from a study of OX40 agonist ivuxolimab in advanced cancers. Study summary: Patients were treated with ivuxolimab, an agonistic anti-OX40 (CD134) antibody. One patient with hepatocellular carcinoma and two with cutaneous melanoma, three in all, had partial responses. The study, taken as a whole, reports: Partial responders treated at 0.1-3.0 mg/kg exhibited clonal expansion among the lowest measured. The CD4+ and CD8+ T cells in the blood had expanded clonally by week 6 at 0.1 to 3.0 mg/kg.

With 3 bases removed from V and 0 bases from J, the gap between germline ends came to 15 bases. This CDR3 has 18 residues. CDR1 and CDR2 (germline): MDHEN, SYDVKM. The source material was CD4+ or CD8+ T cells sorted from blood, sampled in a trial of the OX40 agonist ivuxolimab. The genes are TRBV28 and TRBJ1-6; D remains unclear. This TCR came from an adult with an advanced solid tumor such as melanoma, head and neck, liver or kidney cancer. CDR3 region: CASSFLGELSSYNSPLHF. Here the CDR3 DNA reads TGTGCCAGCAGTTTCTTGGGAGAACTCAGCTCCTATAATTCACCCCTCCACTTT. Full variable domain (rest looked up from reference TRBV28 and TRBJ1-6): DVKVTQSSRYLVKRTGEKVFLECVQDMDHENMFWYRQDPGLGLRLIYFSYDVKMKEKGDIPEGYSVSREKKERFSLILESASTNQTSMYLCASSFLGELSSYNSPLHFGNGTRLTVT.